One and the same sample provided the 30 T cell receptor beta chains below, sequenced in a study of cytomegalovirus exposure and HLA in healthy donors. PCR primers comprised 60 Vbeta and 13 Jbeta primers. Profiled with immunoSEQ multiplex PCR; TCRdb holds only in-frame clones, not every one. This sample's table reports over 100,000 clones. The specimen sequenced was PBMCs. The receptors were sampled from a woman aged 40 to 50 in good health and CMV-seropositive.

The genes are TRBV11-2 and TRBJ1-1; D is ambiguous. The CDR3 is 14 amino acids. The V gene lost 3 bases and the J gene lost 1 base, with 9 bases spanning the gap. Germline V gene sequence: CDR1 SGHAT, CDR2 FQNNGV. The DNA for the CDR3 is TGTGCCAGCAGCTTCTCAGACAAGAACACTGAAGCTTTCTTT. It codes for CASSFSDKNTEAFF.

This chain uses TRBV28 with TRBJ1-1, with D perhaps TRBD1 (6 bases). Germline V CDR1 and CDR2: MDHEN, SYDVKM. The CDR3 runs 12 residues. Trimming removed 6 bases from V and 8 bases from J, with 13 bases in between. The CDR3 here is CASRPTGLEAFF. The DNA for the CDR3 is TGTGCCAGCAGACCCACAGGGTTGGAAGCTTTCTTT.

The rearrangement uses TRBV30 and TRBJ2-7; 7 bases align to TRBD1. V shed 2 bases, J shed 2 bases, and the junction held 3 bases outside the gene matches. The germline V gene has CDR1 GTSNPN and CDR2 SVGIG (reference sequence). The CDR3 loop spans 13 amino acids. CDR3 loop: CAWSKGQTYEQYF. Written as DNA, the CDR3 is TGTGCCTGGAGTAAGGGACAGACCTACGAGCAGTACTTC.

The rearrangement joins TRBV6-1 to TRBJ2-5, with 8 bases matching TRBD1. CDR3 length equals 17 residues. With 2 bases clipped from V and 5 bases from J, the junction kept 13 bases outside the gene matches. Germline CDR1 is MNHNS and CDR2 is SASEGT. This chain's CDR3 is CASSELWPGGAGETQYF. The CDR3 DNA is TGTGCCAGCAGTGAATTATGGCCAGGGGGCGCGGGGGAGACCCAGTACTTC.

V is TRBV6-1 and J is TRBJ2-7, with 11 bases lining up with TRBD2. With V trimmed by 7 bases and J by 3 bases, 5 bases remained unmatched. The germline gives CDR1 MNHNS, CDR2 SASEGT. This CDR3 region has 14 residues. CDR3 coding DNA: TGTGCCAGCAAATCTAGCGGGAGGAACTACGAGCAGTACTTC. As protein: CASKSSGRNYEQYF.

The chain combines TRBV25-1 with TRBJ1-2; 9 positions match TRBD1. Trimming cost V 1 base and J 7 bases; bases outside gene matches: 7. The germline V gene has CDR1 MGHDK and CDR2 SYGVNS. The CDR3 loop spans 15 amino acids. The CDR3 sequence is CASSESLGQGFGYTF. As DNA, the CDR3 is TGTGCCAGCAGTGAATCGCTGGGACAGGGATTTGGCTACACCTTC.

The chain carries TRBV5-4 and TRBJ2-1; the match to TRBD2 covers 15 bases. Trimming at V came to 4 bases and at J to 9 bases, leaving 5 bases not matched to a gene. The length of the CDR3 is 15 residues. Germline CDR1 is SGHNT and CDR2 is YYREEE (reference sequence). The CDR3 loop is CASSPGTSGRSEQFF. The CDR3 nucleotides read TGTGCCAGCAGCCCCGGGACTAGCGGGAGGAGTGAGCAGTTCTTC.

The J gene is TRBJ1-2, the V gene TRBV28, with 7 bases lining up with TRBD1. The length of the CDR3 is 15 residues. The ends lost 4 bases at V and 2 bases at J; junction bases unmatched: 7. Looked up from germline, CDR1 is MDHEN and CDR2 is SYDVKM. Here the CDR3 reads CASSSHRGSNYGYTF. For the CDR3, the DNA is TGTGCCAGCAGTTCCCACAGGGGATCCAACTATGGCTACACCTTC.

The J gene is TRBJ2-3, the V gene TRBV27; D may be TRBD2 (6 bases). V shed 2 bases and J shed 4 bases, with 16 bases lying between them. This CDR3 contains 16 residues. Germline V CDR1 and CDR2: MNHEY, SMNVEV (reference sequence). The CDR3 region has the DNA TGTGCCAGCAGTTTAAGTGGCGGGATTTATTCAGATACGCAGTATTTT. Its protein product is CASSLSGGIYSDTQYF.

This sequence joins TRBV11-3 and TRBJ2-7; D might be TRBD1 (6 bases). Per the germline V gene, CDR1 is SGHNT and CDR2 is YENEEA. Trimming cost V 5 bases and J 1 base, with 15 bases left between them. The CDR3 is 15 amino acids. DNA of the CDR3: TGTGCCAGCAGCGAGGGTACAGGGATATCCTACGAGCAGTACTTC. This translates into CASSEGTGISYEQYF.

The V call is TRBV19, the J call TRBJ2-3; 13 bases are shared with TRBD2. CDR3 length: 14 amino acids. V shed 7 bases and J 11 bases; nucleotides not matched to a gene: 9. Germline loops: CDR1 LNHDA, CDR2 SQIVND (reference sequence). The CDR3 DNA follows: TGTGCCAGTACCGGACTAGCGGGAGAAAGATTGCAGTATTTT. Translating gives CASTGLAGERLQYF.

The gene calls are TRBV20-1 and TRBJ1-4; no firm D call. The CDR3 totals 10 residues. The germline V gene encodes CDR1 DFQATT and CDR2 SNEGSKA (reference sequence). Trimming took off 5 bases at V and 11 bases at J, with 9 bases between the two ends. CDR3 residues: CSALQTKLFF. The CDR3 nucleotides read TGCAGTGCTTTACAAACGAAACTGTTTTTT.

The V and J genes are TRBV6-5 and TRBJ1-1, with D possibly being TRBD1 (6 bases). The V gene lost 6 bases and the J gene lost 0 bases, with 11 bases spanning the gap. This CDR3 is built from 14 residues. CDR1 and CDR2 (germline): MNHEY, SVGAGI. The CDR3 reads CASSPGQLNTEAFF. The CDR3 DNA sequence: TGTGCCAGCAGCCCCGGACAGCTGAACACTGAAGCTTTCTTT.

The chain joins TRBV11-3 to TRBJ2-5; TRBD2 aligns across 14 bases. CDR3 length: 16 amino acids. The V segment lost 6 bases and the J segment 4 bases; nucleotides outside the gene matches: 7. In germline, CDR1 is SGHNT, CDR2 YENEEA. CDR3: CASSLSGTSGRETQYF. The CDR3 coding sequence is TGTGCCAGCAGTTTATCCGGGACTAGCGGGAGAGAGACCCAGTACTTC. Filled out from reference TRBV11-3 and TRBJ2-5, the complete variable domain reads EAGVVQSPRYKIIEKKQPVAFWCNPISGHNTLYWYLQNLGQGPELLIRYENEEAVDDSQLPKDRFSAERLKGVDSTLKIQPAELGDSAVYLCASSLSGTSGRETQYFGPGTRLLVL.

The chain uses TRBV9 and TRBJ2-3, with TRBD2 matching over 8 bases. The CDR3 runs to 15 residues. Losses at the gene ends were 2 bases for V and 2 bases for J; bases not matched to a gene: 4. CDR1 and CDR2 (germline): SGDLS, YYNGEE. CDR3 DNA: TGTGCCAGCAGCGTCTCGGGAGGGCACACAGATACGCAGTATTTT. Its translation: CASSVSGGHTDTQYF.

The CDR3 DNA sequence: TGTGCCAGCAGCTTAGGACTAGCGGGAGTGGACATTCAGTACTTC. Amino acids: CASSLGLAGVDIQYF. This sequence joins TRBV11-2 and TRBJ2-4, with 12 bases fitting TRBD2. The CDR3 consists of 15 residues. The ends lost 1 base at V and 8 bases at J; junction bases unmatched: 3. Germline CDR1 is SGHAT and CDR2 is FQNNGV.

The chain joins TRBV2 to TRBJ1-2, with 7 bases matching TRBD1. The CDR3 is 12 residues long. V lost 7 bases and J lost 8; bases outside the gene matches: 7. Per germline, CDR1 SNHLY and CDR2 FYNNEI. The CDR3 bases are TGTGCCAGCAACACAGGGGTGGGAGGCTACACCTTC. The encoded protein is CASNTGVGGYTF.

V is TRBV27 and J is TRBJ1-2, with TRBD1 matching 8 bases. Per the germline V gene, CDR1 is MNHEY and CDR2 is SMNVEV (reference sequence). The CDR3 loop spans 14 amino acids. After removal of 3 bases from V and 2 bases from J, the junction contained 2 bases not matched to a gene. The CDR3 loop reads CASSFNRGNYGYTF. The DNA for the CDR3 is TGTGCCAGCAGTTTTAACAGGGGGAACTATGGCTACACCTTC.

The chain joins TRBV5-1 to TRBJ2-7, with 7 bases matching TRBD1. The CDR3 spans 14 residues. Germline CDR1 is SGHRS and CDR2 is YFSETQ. With 2 bases clipped from V and 7 bases from J, the junction kept 9 bases outside the gene matches. The CDR3 protein is CASSFGTVDGEQYF. Here the CDR3 DNA reads TGCGCCAGCAGCTTCGGGACAGTTGACGGGGAGCAGTACTTC.

J is TRBJ1-1 and V is TRBV27; 8 bases match TRBD1. The trim removed 8 bases at V and 10 bases at J, leaving 12 bases unmatched. This CDR3 has 13 residues. The germline V gene encodes CDR1 MNHEY and CDR2 SMNVEV (reference sequence). The DNA for the CDR3 is TGTGCCAGCTACCCCCCCAGGGGGCGCACAGCTTTCTTT. Amino acids: CASYPPRGRTAFF.

This chain joins TRBV2 and TRBJ2-3, with 14 nucleotides matching TRBD2. This CDR3 region has 17 residues. V was clipped by 5 bases and J by 5 bases; unmatched bases: 9. Germline V gene data show CDR1 as SNHLY and CDR2 as FYNNEI. As DNA, the CDR3 is TGTGCCAGCAGTCCAAGACTAGCGGGAGGGACGGAAGATACGCAGTATTTT. This sequence encodes CASSPRLAGGTEDTQYF. The entire variable domain, with the rest obtained from reference TRBV2 and TRBJ2-3, is as follows: EPEVTQTPSHQVTQMGQEVILRCVPISNHLYFYWYRQILGQKVEFLVSFYNNEISEKSEIFDDQFSVERPDGSNFTLKIRSTKLEDSAMYFCASSPRLAGGTEDTQYFGPGTRLTVL.

The J gene is TRBJ2-5, the V gene TRBV6-1; 13 nucleotides align to TRBD2. Germline CDR1 is MNHNS and CDR2 is SASEGT. V gave up 9 bases and J gave up 4 bases; unmatched junction bases: 5. The CDR3 loop spans 14 amino acids. The CDR3 DNA sequence: TGTGCCAGTGCTACTAGCGGGAGGGGAGAGACCCAGTACTTC. Protein product: CASATSGRGETQYF.

The chain carries TRBV18 and TRBJ2-1; TRBD2 agrees at 7 bases. Losses at the gene ends were 2 bases for V and 0 bases for J; bases not matched to a gene: 7. Germline CDR1 is KGHSH and CDR2 is LQKENI. The CDR3 has 17 residues. CDR3 bases: TGTGCCAGCTCACCAGGTTCTAGCGGAGGCTCCTACAATGAGCAGTTCTTC. This encodes CASSPGSSGGSYNEQFF.

The CDR3 DNA sequence: TGTGCCAGCAGCTTAAGTGCGCTTCTGAGACAGGGGGTCTACGAGCAGTACTTC. This codes for CASSLSALLRQGVYEQYF. The chain recombines TRBV7-2 with TRBJ2-7; TRBD1 matches at 9 bases. Per the germline V gene, CDR1 is SGHTA and CDR2 is FQGNSA. The CDR3 covers 18 residues. With V trimmed by 2 bases and J by 3 bases, 14 bases remained unmatched.

This sequence joins TRBV15 and TRBJ1-5, with no clear D. Germline CDR1 reads LNHNV; CDR2 reads YYDKDF (reference sequence). Trimming shortened V by 1 base and J by 3 bases, and 16 bases separated the two germline ends. The CDR3 contains 17 residues. For the CDR3, the DNA is TGTGCCACCAGCAGAGGCGATCAGGCCGGGGACAATCAGCCCCAGCATTTT. It encodes CATSRGDQAGDNQPQHF.

This rearrangement joins TRBV7-2 to TRBJ2-7; 12 bases match TRBD2. V shed 6 bases, J shed 0 bases, and the junction held 15 bases outside the gene matches. Germline lookup yields CDR1 SGHTA and CDR2 FQGNSA. This CDR3 has 19 amino acids. The CDR3 is CASRDMPGLAGVPSYEQYF. CDR3 coding DNA: TGTGCCAGCAGGGATATGCCGGGACTAGCGGGTGTGCCCTCCTACGAGCAGTACTTC.

The V call is TRBV11-2, the J call TRBJ2-1, with 9 bases identical to TRBD2. Germline loops: CDR1 SGHAT, CDR2 FQNNGV. The CDR3 covers 16 residues. V lost 6 bases to trimming and J lost 0 bases; unmatched junction nucleotides: 6. This chain's CDR3 is CASSLREGSSYNEQFF. CDR3 nucleotides: TGTGCCAGCAGTCTGCGGGAGGGAAGCTCCTACAATGAGCAGTTCTTC.

This chain joins TRBV5-1 and TRBJ2-5; unclear D gene. V shed 0 bases and J shed 2 bases, with 8 bases lying between them. The CDR3 loop spans 14 amino acids. Germline CDR1 reads SGHRS; CDR2 reads YFSETQ. The CDR3 DNA reads as TGCGCCAGCAGCTTGGGAGGTACACAAGAGACCCAGTACTTC. It translates to CASSLGGTQETQYF.

The V call is TRBV28, the J call TRBJ2-7, with 10 bases aligning to TRBD2. Unmatched junction bases numbered 11, after V lost 6 bases and J lost 3 bases. The germline V gene encodes CDR1 MDHEN and CDR2 SYDVKM. The CDR3 runs 16 residues. The CDR3 nucleotides are TGTGCCAGCAGACCCCACCAGTTAGCGGGAGGCTACGAGCAGTACTTC. Amino acids: CASRPHQLAGGYEQYF.

The V and J genes are TRBV5-1 and TRBJ1-1; TRBD1 might be the D (5 bases). The germline V and J ends were trimmed by 4 bases and 1 base, with 8 bases remaining between them. This CDR3 comprises 13 residues. The germline CDR1 and CDR2 sequences are SGHRS and YFSETQ. CDR3 sequence: CASSPTANTEAFF. The DNA of the CDR3 is TGCGCCAGCAGCCCGACAGCGAACACTGAAGCTTTCTTT.